This T cell receptor beta chain derives from a study of blood T cell repertoires in COVID-19. Study-wide context: T cells, B-cell-depleted T cells, or PBMCs supplied cDNA or gDNA.

This CDR3 spans 14 amino acids. Germline V gene data show CDR1 as MGHDK and CDR2 as SYGVNS. V lost 3 bases and J 4 bases, leaving 12 bases between the germline ends. The data were produced by immunoSEQ multiplex PCR, yet TCRdb's version contains in-frame clones alone and is incomplete. Among about 380,000 clones, roughly 91% were seen once, and the ten largest hold 1.2%. Recruits, aged roughly 18 to 89 years, lived in 24 US areas. Two consecutive negative NP/OP PCR tests, clearance, or resolved symptoms defined Cohort 3 recovery. The chain has TRBV25-1 and TRBJ1-2; no definite D call. The receptor's source is a woman aged 18-30 years who had recovered from COVID-19. Material for sequencing was PBMCs or T cells enriched from blood (not recorded which). The CDR3 DNA is TGTGCCAGCAGTGAGTTAGGGAGTTCCTATGGCTACACCTTC. Translated: CASSELGSSYGYTF.